This is a list of T cell receptor beta chains from one sample in a study of post-analysis software for immune sequencing data. MiXCR, applied by TCRdb to the PCR reads, yields one record per CDR3 protein. Here the sample spans hundreds of thousands of distinct CDR3 sequences, around 64% being singletons. Input material: blood. Source of these receptors: a girl aged 2 to 9 with multiple sclerosis. Both conserved end residues are part of each CDR3. D genes are given only for firm matches. Only some rows state a clone size, as once, few, many or a class for expanded clones.

V gene,D gene,J gene,clone size,CDR3 protein,CDR3 DNA
TRBV7-3,.,TRBJ2-7,.,CASSPGSLGDEQYF,TGTGCCAGCAGCCCCGGGTCCCTGGGGGACGAGCAGTACTTC
TRBV10-3,.,TRBJ1-1,.,CAISESNDRPNTEAFF,TGTGCCATCAGTGAGTCGAATGACAGACCGAACACTGAAGCTTTCTTT
TRBV18,TRBD1,TRBJ2-5,.,CASWLGQGVAETQYF,TGTGCCAGCTGGTTGGGACAGGGCGTTGCAGAGACCCAGTACTTC
TRBV7-8,TRBD1,TRBJ2-5,few,CASSQNSGTDQETQYF,TGTGCCAGCAGCCAAAACTCGGGGACAGACCAAGAGACCCAGTACTTC
TRBV4-3,.,TRBJ1-4,.,CASSQDPRGDGGKLFF,TGCGCCAGCAGCCAAGATCCCAGGGGCGATGGCGGAAAACTGTTTTTT
TRBV11-2,.,TRBJ2-1,.,CASSSLTGRDEQFF,TGTGCCAGCAGCTCGCTAACAGGTCGCGATGAGCAGTTCTTC
TRBV7-9,TRBD2,TRBJ2-1,.,CASSSKGLAGVFSYNEQFF,TGTGCCAGCAGCTCGAAGGGACTAGCGGGAGTCTTCTCCTACAATGAGCAGTTCTTC
TRBV12-3/TRBV12-4,.,TRBJ2-6,.,CASSLQVTGANVLTF,TGTGCCAGCAGTCTACAGGTTACTGGGGCCAACGTCCTGACTTTC
TRBV20-1,TRBD1,TRBJ2-5,.,CRATGALRTGETQYF,TGCAGAGCTACAGGGGCTTTACGGACCGGGGAGACCCAGTACTTC
TRBV5-1,TRBD2,TRBJ2-3,once,CASSLRTSGSNTDTQYF,TGCGCCAGCAGCCTAAGGACCAGCGGGAGTAATACAGATACGCAGTATTTT
TRBV18,.,TRBJ2-1,once,CASSPRIPPADNEQFF,TGTGCCAGCTCACCAAGGATACCGCCAGCGGACAATGAGCAGTTCTTC
TRBV29-1,.,TRBJ1-1,.,CSVLQGPGTEAFF,TGCAGCGTGTTACAGGGTCCAGGCACTGAAGCTTTCTTT
TRBV20-1,TRBD2,TRBJ2-1,few,CSARGTSVGEQFF,TGCAGTGCTAGGGGGACTAGCGTGGGCGAGCAGTTCTTC
TRBV6-2/TRBV6-3,.,TRBJ2-3,.,CASSKYLLSTDTQYF,TGTGCCAGCAGTAAATACCTACTTAGCACAGATACGCAGTATTTT
TRBV7-3,TRBD1,TRBJ1-2,.,CASSLETGGFGCTF,TGTGCCAGCAGCTTAGAGACAGGGGGCTTCGGCTGCACCTTC
TRBV6-2/TRBV6-3,.,TRBJ2-1,.,CASSYSFGGEQFF,TGTGCCAGCAGTTACTCCTTCGGGGGTGAGCAGTTCTTC
TRBV7-2,TRBD1,TRBJ1-2,.,CASSSDPGQGWDGYTF,TGTGCCAGCAGCTCAGATCCGGGACAGGGCTGGGATGGCTACACCTTC
TRBV10-1,.,TRBJ2-5,.,CASSERRGTRETQYF,TGCGCCAGCAGTGAACGGAGGGGTACAAGGGAGACCCAGTACTTC
TRBV5-1,.,TRBJ2-7,.,CASSLESGPYEQYF,TGCGCCAGCAGCTTGGAATCAGGGCCCTACGAGCAGTACTTC
TRBV12-3/TRBV12-4,.,TRBJ2-1,many,CASSLINEQFF,TGTGCCAGCAGTTTAATAAATGAGCAGTTCTTC
TRBV20-1,.,TRBJ1-1,.,CSASRLGAGPEAFF,TGCAGTGCTAGCCGCCTTGGGGCAGGTCCTGAAGCTTTCTTT
TRBV4-1,TRBD2,TRBJ2-1,.,CASSLASGSYEQFF,TGCGCCAGCAGCCTAGCTAGCGGGAGTTATGAGCAGTTCTTC
TRBV12-3/TRBV12-4,.,TRBJ2-1,.,CASSVRLVNEQFF,TGTGCCAGCAGTGTACGGCTGGTCAATGAGCAGTTCTTC
TRBV4-1,.,TRBJ1-6,.,CASSQQGGGSPLHF,TGCGCCAGCAGCCAGCAGGGTGGCGGTTCACCCCTCCACTTT
TRBV19,.,TRBJ1-2,.,CATFRIGDYGYTF,TGTGCCACCTTTAGAATTGGTGACTATGGCTACACCTTC
TRBV6-5,.,TRBJ2-3,few,CASSSSDSTDTQYF,TGTGCCAGCAGTTCCTCCGACAGCACAGATACGCAGTATTTT
TRBV12-3/TRBV12-4,.,TRBJ2-4,.,CASRGPQGIQYF,TGTGCCAGCAGGGGACCCCAAGGGATTCAGTACTTC
TRBV7-3,TRBD2,TRBJ2-1,.,CASSLGGLAGSSYNEQFF,TGTGCCAGCAGCCTCGGGGGGCTAGCGGGGAGCTCCTACAATGAGCAGTTCTTC
TRBV12-3/TRBV12-4,TRBD2,TRBJ2-5,.,CASSGLAGSLRQTQYF,TGTGCCAGCAGTGGACTAGCGGGGAGCCTCCGGCAGACCCAGTACTTC
TRBV20-1,.,TRBJ2-5,.,CSAREKVVETQYF,TGCAGTGCTAGAGAGAAGGTTGTGGAGACCCAGTACTTC
TRBV18,TRBD1,TRBJ2-5,.,CASSPWTGETQYF,TGTGCCAGCTCACCCTGGACAGGGGAGACCCAGTACTTC
TRBV13,TRBD2,TRBJ2-7,.,CASSNTGTSGTYEQYF,TGTGCCAGCAGCAACACGGGGACTAGCGGAACCTACGAGCAGTACTTC
TRBV7-2,.,TRBJ1-5,.,CASSLSVNQPQHF,TGTGCCAGCAGCTTAAGCGTAAATCAGCCCCAGCATTTT
TRBV10-3,TRBD2,TRBJ2-3,many,CAISRRGDPTDTQYF,TGTGCCATCAGTAGGCGGGGGGACCCCACAGATACGCAGTATTTT
TRBV6-2/TRBV6-3,TRBD2,TRBJ2-4,.,CATTQGLAETNIQYF,TGTGCCACGACACAAGGACTAGCGGAAACAAACATTCAGTACTTC
TRBV16,.,TRBJ2-7,.,CASSARGFSYEQYF,TGTGCCAGCAGCGCACGAGGGTTCTCCTACGAGCAGTACTTC
TRBV6-2/TRBV6-3,TRBD2,TRBJ2-3,.,CASSYMRGTSTYF,TGTGCCAGCAGTTACATGCGAGGGACTAGCACGTATTTT
TRBV27,TRBD1,TRBJ1-1,.,CASSPGTGNGAEAFF,TGTGCCAGCAGTCCCGGGACAGGGAACGGGGCTGAAGCTTTCTTT
TRBV7-9,TRBD1,TRBJ1-2,few,CASSPFPSGGTNYGYTF,TGTGCCAGCAGCCCTTTCCCCTCAGGGGGCACTAACTATGGCTACACCTTC
TRBV29-1,.,TRBJ1-1,.,CSVLQGERTEAFF,TGCAGCGTTCTACAGGGAGAACGGACTGAAGCTTTCTTT
TRBV6-4,TRBD1,TRBJ1-1,.,CASRRQGMNTEAFF,TGTGCCAGCAGAAGACAGGGAATGAACACTGAAGCTTTCTTT
TRBV6-2/TRBV6-3,.,TRBJ1-2,.,CASSPRAGRYGYTF,TGTGCCAGCAGCCCCAGGGCTGGGCGCTATGGCTACACCTTC
TRBV7-7,TRBD2,TRBJ2-1,.,CASSLLPGGLNEQFF,TGTGCTAGCAGCTTATTGCCGGGAGGGCTAAATGAGCAGTTCTTC